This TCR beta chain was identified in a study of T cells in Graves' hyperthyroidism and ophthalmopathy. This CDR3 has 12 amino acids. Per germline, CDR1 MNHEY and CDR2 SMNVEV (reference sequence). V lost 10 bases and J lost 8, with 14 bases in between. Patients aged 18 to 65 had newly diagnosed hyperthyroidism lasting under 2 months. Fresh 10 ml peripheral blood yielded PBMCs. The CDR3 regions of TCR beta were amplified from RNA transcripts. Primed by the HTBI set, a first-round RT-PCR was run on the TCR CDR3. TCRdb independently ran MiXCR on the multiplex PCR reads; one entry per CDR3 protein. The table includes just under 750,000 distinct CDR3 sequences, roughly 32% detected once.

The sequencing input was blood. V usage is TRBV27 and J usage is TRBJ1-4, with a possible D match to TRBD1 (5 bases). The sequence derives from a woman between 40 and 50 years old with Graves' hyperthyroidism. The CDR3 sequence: CATSGRREKLFF. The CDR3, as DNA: TGTGCCACCTCGGGACGTCGGGAAAAACTGTTTTTT.